This T cell receptor beta chain stems from a study of blood T cell repertoires in COVID-19. The V and J ends lost 1 base and 1 base respectively, with 10 bases between them. Germline V lookup: CDR1 GTSNPN, CDR2 SVGIG (reference sequence). The CDR3 runs 14 residues. Participants came from about two dozen US areas, aged about 18 to 89 years. Assignment of participants to cohorts was predicated upon participant-reported clinical history. The repertoire was sequenced with immunoSEQ multiplex PCR; TCRdb's copy has only in-frame clones and lacks some. Of about 200,000 clones listed, nearly 90% are singletons. This clone was seen a single time.

The receptor comes from a woman aged 25 to 39 with acute COVID-19. The V and J genes are TRBV30 and TRBJ2-5, with D possibly being TRBD1 (5 bases). The sample consisted of PBMCs or T cells enriched from blood (not recorded which). The CDR3 reads CAWSEGVFQETQYF. In nucleotides, the CDR3 is TGTGCCTGGAGTGAAGGGGTCTTCCAAGAGACCCAGTACTTC.